The clone carrying this TCR beta chain occurred many times. What it binds is unknown. Researchers took RNA transcripts and amplified TCR beta CDR3 regions from them. First-round RT-PCR employed HTBI primers, with a second-round multiplex PCR after it. TCRdb independently ran MiXCR on the multiplex PCR reads; one entry per CDR3 protein. This table holds approximately 160,000 distinct CDR3 sequences, approximately 40% found once. The data were taken from a study of Graves' ophthalmopathy and Graves' hyperthyroidism. Overall study results and limits: A model built from 13 signatures distinguished ophthalmopathy from stable hyperthyroidism with roughly 85% sensitivity and 81.08% specificity.

The CDR3 covers 17 residues. Germline lookup yields CDR1 LGHNA and CDR2 YNFKEQ. Deletions cut 0 bases from V and 9 bases from J, with 18 bases between. This clonotype was obtained from a man aged 30 to 39 with Graves' ophthalmopathy. This sequence joins TRBV4-2 and TRBJ1-6, with a tentative D call TRBD1 (5 bases). Sequencing was carried out using peripheral blood. The chain's CDR3 is CASSQDHGGGVSSPLHF. The DNA for the CDR3 is TGTGCCAGCAGCCAAGATCACGGCGGGGGAGTAAGTTCACCCCTCCACTTT.